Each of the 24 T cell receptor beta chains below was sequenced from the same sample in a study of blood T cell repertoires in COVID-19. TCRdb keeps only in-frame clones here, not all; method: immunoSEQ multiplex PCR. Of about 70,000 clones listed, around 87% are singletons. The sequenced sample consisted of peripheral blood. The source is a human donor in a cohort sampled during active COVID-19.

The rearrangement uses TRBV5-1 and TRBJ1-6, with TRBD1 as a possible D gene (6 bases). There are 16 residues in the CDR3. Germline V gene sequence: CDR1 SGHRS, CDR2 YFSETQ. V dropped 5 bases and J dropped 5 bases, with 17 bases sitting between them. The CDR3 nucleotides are TGCGCCAGCAGGGACGGTGCGACAGGTCATAATTCACCCCTCCACTTT. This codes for CASRDGATGHNSPLHF.

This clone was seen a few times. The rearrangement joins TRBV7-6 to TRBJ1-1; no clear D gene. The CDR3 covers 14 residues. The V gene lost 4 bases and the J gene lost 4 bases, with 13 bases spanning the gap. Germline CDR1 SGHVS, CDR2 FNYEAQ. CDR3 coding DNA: TGTGCCAGCAGCTCCTCCGTGGGAGCCACTGAAGCTTTCTTT. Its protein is CASSSSVGATEAFF.

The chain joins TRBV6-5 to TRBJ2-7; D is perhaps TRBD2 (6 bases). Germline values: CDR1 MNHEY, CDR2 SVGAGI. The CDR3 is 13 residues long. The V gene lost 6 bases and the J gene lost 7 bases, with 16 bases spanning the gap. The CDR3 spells CASSRSQGGEQYF. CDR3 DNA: TGTGCCAGCAGCCGATCCCAGGGAGGTGAGCAGTACTTC.

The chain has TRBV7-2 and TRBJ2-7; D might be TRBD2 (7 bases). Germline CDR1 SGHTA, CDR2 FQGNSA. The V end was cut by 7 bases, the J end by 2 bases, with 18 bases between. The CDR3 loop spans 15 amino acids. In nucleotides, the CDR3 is TGTGCCAGCAAAGAGGGGGGGTCCCTAGCCTACGAGCAGTACTTC. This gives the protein CASKEGGSLAYEQYF.

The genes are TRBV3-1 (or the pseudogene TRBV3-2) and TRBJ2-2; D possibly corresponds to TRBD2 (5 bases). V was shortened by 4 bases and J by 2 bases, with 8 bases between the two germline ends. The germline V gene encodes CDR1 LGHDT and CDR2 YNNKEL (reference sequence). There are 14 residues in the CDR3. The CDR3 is CASSRTQNTGELFF. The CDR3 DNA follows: TGTGCCAGCAGCCGGACTCAAAACACCGGGGAGCTGTTTTTT.

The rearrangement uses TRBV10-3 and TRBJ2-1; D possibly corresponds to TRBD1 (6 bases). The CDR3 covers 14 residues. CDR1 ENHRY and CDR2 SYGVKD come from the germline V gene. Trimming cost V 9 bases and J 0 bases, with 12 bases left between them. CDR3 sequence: CAIEAGDSYNEQFF. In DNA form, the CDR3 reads TGTGCCATAGAAGCAGGGGACTCCTACAATGAGCAGTTCTTC.

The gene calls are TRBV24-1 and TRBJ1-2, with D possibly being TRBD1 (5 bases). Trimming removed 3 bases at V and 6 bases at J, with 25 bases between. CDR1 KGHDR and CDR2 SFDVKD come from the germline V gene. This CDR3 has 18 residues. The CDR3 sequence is CATSDLRRGGGNSNGYTF. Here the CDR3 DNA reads TGTGCCACCAGTGATCTACGACGCGGGGGGGGGAACTCCAATGGCTACACCTTC.

The CDR3 loop is CASSLETGAGGYTF. CDR3 DNA: TGTGCCAGCAGCTTGGAGACAGGGGCAGGGGGCTACACCTTC. This chain uses TRBV5-4 with TRBJ1-2, with TRBD1 matching 8 bases. J lost 8 bases, V lost 0 bases, and 6 bases had no gene match. There are 14 residues in the CDR3. The V gene's germline CDR1 is SGHNT and CDR2 YYREEE (reference sequence).

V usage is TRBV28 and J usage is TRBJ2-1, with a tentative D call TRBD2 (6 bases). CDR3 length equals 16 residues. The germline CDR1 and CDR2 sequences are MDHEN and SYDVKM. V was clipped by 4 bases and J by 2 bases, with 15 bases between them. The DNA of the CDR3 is TGTGCCAGCAGTTCGGGTCTCGGGAGCGCCTACAATGAGCAGTTCTTC. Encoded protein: CASSSGLGSAYNEQFF.

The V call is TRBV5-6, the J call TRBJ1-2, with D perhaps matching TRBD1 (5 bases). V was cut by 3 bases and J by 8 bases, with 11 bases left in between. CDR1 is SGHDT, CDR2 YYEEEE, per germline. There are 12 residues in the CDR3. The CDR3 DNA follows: TGTGCCAGCAGCTACTCAGGGTTGGGCTACACCTTC. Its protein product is CASSYSGLGYTF.

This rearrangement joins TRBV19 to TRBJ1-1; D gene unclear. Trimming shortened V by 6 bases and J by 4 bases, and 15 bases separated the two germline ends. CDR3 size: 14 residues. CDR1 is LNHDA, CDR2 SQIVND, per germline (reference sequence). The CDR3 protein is CASSPGYRRTEAFF. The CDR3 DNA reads TGTGCCAGTAGCCCCGGGTACCGGCGCACTGAAGCTTTCTTT.

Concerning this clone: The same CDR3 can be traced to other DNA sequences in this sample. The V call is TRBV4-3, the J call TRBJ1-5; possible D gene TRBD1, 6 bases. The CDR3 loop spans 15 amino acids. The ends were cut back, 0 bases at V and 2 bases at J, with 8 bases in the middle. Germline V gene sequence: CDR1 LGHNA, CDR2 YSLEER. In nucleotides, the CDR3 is TGCGCCAGCAGCCAAGATTCAGGGGGCAATCAGCCCCAGCATTTT. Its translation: CASSQDSGGNQPQHF.

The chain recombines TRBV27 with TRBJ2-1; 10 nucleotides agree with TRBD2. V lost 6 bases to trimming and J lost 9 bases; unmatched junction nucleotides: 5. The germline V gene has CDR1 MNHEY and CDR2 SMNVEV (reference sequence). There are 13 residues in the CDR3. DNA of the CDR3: TGTGCCAGCAGACTAGCGGGGAATAGTGAGCAGTTCTTC. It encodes CASRLAGNSEQFF.

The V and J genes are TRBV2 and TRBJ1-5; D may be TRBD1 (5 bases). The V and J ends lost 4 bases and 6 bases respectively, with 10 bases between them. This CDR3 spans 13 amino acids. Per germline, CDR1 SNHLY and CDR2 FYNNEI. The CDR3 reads CASSGEGIQPQHF. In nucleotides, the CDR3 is TGTGCCAGCAGTGGGGAGGGGATTCAGCCCCAGCATTTT.

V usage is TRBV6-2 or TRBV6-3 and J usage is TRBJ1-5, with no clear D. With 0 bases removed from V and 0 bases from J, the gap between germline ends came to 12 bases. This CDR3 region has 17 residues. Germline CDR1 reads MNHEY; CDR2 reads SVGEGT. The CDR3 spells CASSYSKSQLSNQPQHF. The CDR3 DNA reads TGTGCCAGCAGTTACTCGAAGTCACAGCTTAGCAATCAGCCCCAGCATTTT.

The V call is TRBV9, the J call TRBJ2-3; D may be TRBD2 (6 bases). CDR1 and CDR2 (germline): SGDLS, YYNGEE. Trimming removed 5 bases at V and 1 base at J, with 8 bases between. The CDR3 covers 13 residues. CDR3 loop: CASRQRGTDTQYF. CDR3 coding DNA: TGTGCCAGCAGGCAGCGGGGCACAGATACGCAGTATTTT.

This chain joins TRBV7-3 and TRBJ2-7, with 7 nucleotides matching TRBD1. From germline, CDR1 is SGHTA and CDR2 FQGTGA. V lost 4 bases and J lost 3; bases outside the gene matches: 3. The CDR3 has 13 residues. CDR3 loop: CASSSTGVYEQYF. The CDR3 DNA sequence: TGTGCCAGCAGCTCAACAGGGGTCTACGAGCAGTACTTC.

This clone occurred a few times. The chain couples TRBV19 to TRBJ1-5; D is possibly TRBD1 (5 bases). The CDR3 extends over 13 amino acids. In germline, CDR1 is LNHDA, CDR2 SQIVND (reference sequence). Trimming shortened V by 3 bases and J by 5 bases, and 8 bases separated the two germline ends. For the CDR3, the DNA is TGTGCCAGTAGTATGGGCAGGGATCAGCCCCAGCATTTT. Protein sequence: CASSMGRDQPQHF.

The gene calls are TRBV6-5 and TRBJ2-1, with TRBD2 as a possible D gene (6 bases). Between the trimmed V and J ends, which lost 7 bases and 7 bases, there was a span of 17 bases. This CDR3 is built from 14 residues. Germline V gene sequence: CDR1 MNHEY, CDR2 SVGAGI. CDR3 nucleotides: TGTGCCAGCACCCCGCCGGGGGTCGGGAATGAGCAGTTCTTC. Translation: CASTPPGVGNEQFF.

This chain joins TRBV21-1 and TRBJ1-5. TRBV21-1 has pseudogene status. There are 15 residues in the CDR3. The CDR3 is CASSKSGTPRQPQHF. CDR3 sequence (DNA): TGTGCCAGCAGCAAATCGGGGACTCCGAGGCAGCCCCAGCATTTT.

CDR3 nucleotide sequence: TGTGCCAGCTCACCACCCACGACAGGGGAGGGTGAAAAACTGTTTTTT. The encoded protein is CASSPPTTGEGEKLFF. This chain uses TRBV18 with TRBJ1-4, with TRBD1 matching 8 bases. Germline lookup yields CDR1 KGHSH and CDR2 LQKENI. V lost 0 bases and J lost 7; bases outside the gene matches: 7. The CDR3 has 16 residues.

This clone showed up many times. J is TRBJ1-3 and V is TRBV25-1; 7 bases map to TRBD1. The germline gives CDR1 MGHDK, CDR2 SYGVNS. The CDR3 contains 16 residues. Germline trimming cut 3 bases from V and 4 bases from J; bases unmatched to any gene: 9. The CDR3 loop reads CASSDRQGGSGNTIYF. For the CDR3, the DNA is TGTGCCAGCAGTGACCGACAGGGTGGATCCGGAAACACCATATATTTT.

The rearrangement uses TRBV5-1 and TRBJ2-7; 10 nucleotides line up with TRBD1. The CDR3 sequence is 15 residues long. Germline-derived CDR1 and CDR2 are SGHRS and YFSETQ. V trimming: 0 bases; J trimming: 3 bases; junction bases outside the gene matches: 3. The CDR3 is CASSLGGQGRYEQYF. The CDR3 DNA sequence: TGCGCCAGCAGCTTGGGGGGACAGGGGCGCTACGAGCAGTACTTC. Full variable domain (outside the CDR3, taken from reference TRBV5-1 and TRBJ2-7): KAGVTQTPRYLIKTRGQQVTLSCSPISGHRSVSWYQQTPGQGLQFLFEYFSETQRNKGNFPGRFSGRQFSNSRSEMNVSTLELGDSALYLCASSLGGQGRYEQYFGPGTRLTVT.

For the CDR3, the DNA is TGTGCCAGCAGCTTAGCCGGGACAGGGGGCACCTACGAGCAGTACTTC. Amino acid sequence: CASSLAGTGGTYEQYF. The V call is TRBV7-2, the J call TRBJ2-7, with TRBD1 matching over 12 bases. This CDR3 contains 16 residues. Losses at the gene ends were 0 bases for V and 2 bases for J; bases not matched to a gene: 2. CDR1 SGHTA and CDR2 FQGNSA come from the germline V gene.